The 23 T cell receptor beta chains reported below all come from one sample, sequenced in a study of identical twins. A single record per CDR3 protein comes from TCRdb applying MiXCR to the 5' RACE reads. The data show under 20,000 distinct CDR3 sequences, with roughly 71% seen just once and around 6.4% held by the top ten. Sample: memory (CD45RO+) T cells sorted from blood. The receptor set was obtained from a woman aged 18-29 years in good health. This table probably holds off-target reads from a library built for another chain.

The V call is TRBV29-1, the J call TRBJ2-5, with D unresolved. Trimming took 4 bases from V and 1 from J, leaving 7 bases between them. Germline V gene sequence: CDR1 SQVTM, CDR2 ANQGSEA. The CDR3 runs to 12 residues. CDR3 in DNA: TGCAGCGTTGCCGTCGGCCAAGAGACCCAGTACTTC. This codes for CSVAVGQETQYF.

The chain has TRBV11-3 and TRBJ1-1, with D hard to call. Trimming stripped 5 bases from V and 2 bases from J, with 12 bases between. Germline V gives CDR1 SGHNT, CDR2 YENEEA. The CDR3 spans 14 residues. In DNA form, the CDR3 reads TGTGCCAGCAGCGCGAAGGGTCTAAACACTGAAGCTTTCTTT. It encodes CASSAKGLNTEAFF.

V gene TRBV10-3 combines with J gene TRBJ2-3, with 7 bases that match TRBD1. This CDR3 comprises 12 residues. With 11 bases clipped from V and 2 bases from J, the junction kept 4 bases outside the gene matches. Germline CDR1 and CDR2: ENHRY and SYGVKD. The CDR3 DNA sequence: TGTGCCTCCACAGGGGTCACAGATACGCAGTATTTT. This encodes CASTGVTDTQYF.

This clonotype was recorded a few times. This chain connects TRBV6-2 or TRBV6-3 to TRBJ2-1; no clear D gene. The CDR3 loop spans 15 amino acids. Germline V gene data show CDR1 as MNHEY and CDR2 as SVGEGT. Trimming pared 7 bases from V and 5 bases from J, leaving 18 bases between. The CDR3 nucleotides read TGTGCCAGCACCGAAGCCGTAACCTATAACAATGAGCAGTTCTTC. Translation gives CASTEAVTYNNEQFF.

The CDR3 bases are TGTGCCAGCAGTTACATTGACGAGCAGTACTTC. This codes for CASSYIDEQYF. The rearrangement joins TRBV6-2 or TRBV6-3 to TRBJ2-7; D is ambiguous. Germline CDR1 and CDR2: MNHEY and SVGEGT. The CDR3 spans 11 residues. Trimming took off 2 bases at V and 5 bases at J, with 4 bases between the two ends.

V and J are TRBV29-1 and TRBJ2-5; D perhaps matches TRBD2 (5 bases). The germline V and J ends were trimmed by 0 bases and 2 bases, with 19 bases remaining between them. The V gene's germline CDR1 is SQVTM and CDR2 ANQGSEA. The CDR3 covers 17 residues. CDR3 loop: CSVEDPYSAHGQETQYF. The CDR3, as DNA: TGCAGCGTTGAAGACCCTTATAGCGCCCATGGACAAGAGACCCAGTACTTC.

This clonotype occurred a few times. The chain employs TRBV13 and TRBJ2-1; D ambiguous. Germline V gives CDR1 PRHDT, CDR2 FYEKMQ (reference sequence). Trimming removed 3 bases at V and 6 bases at J, with 12 bases between. The CDR3 is 14 residues long. The CDR3 protein is CASSFKMRSNEQFF. The CDR3 DNA reads as TGTGCCAGCAGCTTCAAGATGCGCAGCAATGAGCAGTTCTTC. Filled out from reference TRBV13 and TRBJ2-1, the complete variable domain reads AAGVIQSPRHLIKEKRETATLKCYPIPRHDTVYWYQQGPGQDPQFLISFYEKMQSDKGSIPDRFSAQQFSDYHSELNMSSLELGDSALYFCASSFKMRSNEQFFGPGTRLTVL.

This chain connects TRBV29-1 to TRBJ1-1, with 11 nucleotides matching TRBD1. Unmatched junction bases numbered 7, after V lost 4 bases and J lost 3 bases. The germline CDR1 and CDR2 sequences are SQVTM and ANQGSEA. The CDR3 extends over 15 amino acids. DNA for the CDR3: TGCAGCGTTGGGTCCGGGACAGGGGGGTACACTGAAGCTTTCTTT. Amino acid sequence: CSVGSGTGGYTEAFF.

The chain is built from TRBV7-2 and TRBJ2-1; TRBD1 matches 7 bases. CDR3 length: 15 residues. Germline V gives CDR1 SGHTA, CDR2 FQGNSA. J lost 4 bases, V lost 3 bases, and 6 bases had no gene match. CDR3 loop: CASSLAGGTYNEQFF. The CDR3 DNA reads as TGTGCCAGCAGCTTGGCAGGGGGAACTTACAATGAGCAGTTCTTC.

This clonotype was recorded a few times. The chain is built from TRBV29-1 and TRBJ1-5; D is undetermined. Germline CDR1 SQVTM, CDR2 ANQGSEA. The CDR3 runs to 13 residues. V lost 5 bases, J lost 4 bases, and 12 bases lay in between. The CDR3 DNA is TGCAGCGTTCGGGCCACGGAGAATCAGCCCCAGCATTTT. Translated, it gives CSVRATENQPQHF. The entire variable domain, with the rest obtained from reference TRBV29-1 and TRBJ1-5, is as follows: SAVISQKPSRDICQRGTSLTIQCQVDSQVTMMFWYRQQPGQSLTLIATANQGSEATYESGFVIDKFPISRPNLTFSTLTVSNMSPEDSSIYLCSVRATENQPQHFGDGTRLSIL.

V and J are TRBV24-1 and TRBJ2-3; 7 bases line up with TRBD2. The germline V gene has CDR1 KGHDR and CDR2 SFDVKD. Losses at the gene ends were 5 bases for V and 2 bases for J; bases not matched to a gene: 3. CDR3 length: 14 amino acids. In DNA form, the CDR3 reads TGTGCCACCAGTGCGGGAGGCTCCACAGATACGCAGTATTTT. Its translation: CATSAGGSTDTQYF.

A few counts support this clonotype. The chain recombines TRBV6-2 or TRBV6-3 with TRBJ2-1, with 7 bases fitting TRBD1. The CDR3 sequence is 15 residues long. Germline assignment: CDR1 MNHEY and CDR2 SVGEGT. The trim removed 8 bases at V and 5 bases at J, leaving 12 bases unmatched. The CDR3 sequence is CASHLGTELDNEQFF. CDR3 DNA sequence: TGTGCCAGCCACTTAGGGACAGAACTTGACAATGAGCAGTTCTTC.

This clonotype occurred a few times. The chain employs TRBV7-7 and TRBJ1-1; D gene unclear. CDR3 size: 13 residues. Germline CDR1 SSHAT, CDR2 FNYEAQ (reference sequence). The V gene lost 1 base and the J gene lost 1 base, with 4 bases spanning the gap. This chain's CDR3 is CASSLGANTEAFF. Written as DNA, the CDR3 is TGTGCCAGCAGCTTAGGCGCGAACACTGAAGCTTTCTTT.

In this sample, this clonotype is medium-sized. Here the CDR3 reads CASLGQSASYEQYF. The CDR3, as DNA: TGTGCCAGCTTGGGACAGTCCGCCTCCTACGAGCAGTACTTC. The chain combines TRBV2 with TRBJ2-7, with TRBD1 identical over 7 bases. V dropped 8 bases and J dropped 0; count of bases not matched to a gene: 7. Germline V lookup: CDR1 SNHLY, CDR2 FYNNEI. The CDR3 loop spans 14 amino acids.

The J gene is TRBJ1-5, the V gene TRBV19, with TRBD1 matching over 9 bases. J lost 4 bases, V lost 5 bases, and 6 bases had no gene match. In germline, CDR1 is LNHDA, CDR2 SQIVND (reference sequence). The CDR3 is 15 amino acids. In nucleotides, the CDR3 is TGTGCCAGTAGTTACAGGGGGCTGCGGAATCAGCCCCAGCATTTT. Translating gives CASSYRGLRNQPQHF.

This CDR3 is CASSPWSGNTGELFF. CDR3 sequence (DNA): TGTGCCAGCAGCCCCTGGTCGGGGAACACCGGGGAGCTGTTTTTT. The rearrangement uses TRBV9 and TRBJ2-2; D gene uncertain. Germline-derived CDR1 and CDR2 are SGDLS and YYNGEE. The CDR3 spans 15 residues. V was clipped by 4 bases and J by 1 base, with 11 bases between them.

This clonotype turned up a few times. The chain links TRBV6-6 to TRBJ2-3, with 7 bases fitting TRBD2. The CDR3 is 16 amino acids. The germline CDR1 and CDR2 sequences are MNHNY and SVGAGI (reference sequence). The V and J ends lost 6 bases and 1 base, in that order; junction bases with no gene match: 10. This CDR3 reads CASSRGEGGGTDTQYF. The DNA of the CDR3 is TGTGCCAGCAGCCGGGGGGAGGGCGGGGGCACAGATACGCAGTATTTT.

The V gene is TRBV4-3, the J gene TRBJ2-1; D may be TRBD2 (6 bases). This CDR3 is 17 amino acids long. Germline-derived CDR1 and CDR2 are LGHNA and YSLEER. Between the trimmed V and J ends, which lost 4 bases and 4 bases, there was a span of 20 bases. DNA of the CDR3: TGCGCCAGCAGCCGGTCCTGGCAAGGAGGGACGTACAATGAGCAGTTCTTC. Encoded protein: CASSRSWQGGTYNEQFF.

The CDR3 sequence is CASSFGLAGSSTDTQYF. The CDR3 DNA is TGTGCCAGCAGCTTTGGACTAGCGGGCTCTAGCACAGATACGCAGTATTTT. This chain links TRBV7-6 with TRBJ2-3, with 11 bases identical to TRBD2. Germline assignment: CDR1 SGHVS and CDR2 FNYEAQ. The ends lost 3 bases at V and 0 bases at J; junction bases unmatched: 5. The CDR3 is made up of 17 amino acids.

The J gene is TRBJ2-1, the V gene TRBV24-1, with TRBD2 matching over 11 bases. CDR1 and CDR2 (germline): KGHDR, SFDVKD. There are 20 residues in the CDR3. The J segment lost 5 bases and the V segment lost 8 bases, leaving 22 bases of the junction unmatched. CDR3 coding DNA: TGTGCCACCATATCCCGCTCCGGGACTAGCGGCTTACTTAGGGACAATGAGCAGTTCTTC. It yields the protein CATISRSGTSGLLRDNEQFF.

The V and J genes are TRBV12-3 or TRBV12-4 and TRBJ2-5; the D is unclear. The CDR3 consists of 15 residues. The V end lost 5 bases, the J end lost 3 bases, and 16 bases lay between the germline ends. In DNA, the CDR3 is TGTGCCAGCAGTGCCGGAGTAGTGATAAAAGAGACCCAGTACTTC. It codes for CASSAGVVIKETQYF.

The CDR3 reads CASSVQGAQDTQYF. CDR3 coding DNA: TGCGCCAGCAGCGTACAGGGGGCGCAGGATACGCAGTATTTT. The chain recombines TRBV5-1 with TRBJ2-3, with 9 nucleotides matching TRBD1. The length of the CDR3 is 14 residues. Germline V gene lookup returns CDR1 SGHRS and CDR2 YFSETQ. The V segment lost 4 bases and the J segment 6 bases; nucleotides outside the gene matches: 6. The full variable domain, in which reference TRBV5-1 and TRBJ2-3 provide the parts outside the CDR3, is KAGVTQTPRYLIKTRGQQVTLSCSPISGHRSVSWYQQTPGQGLQFLFEYFSETQRNKGNFPGRFSGRQFSNSRSEMNVSTLELGDSALYLCASSVQGAQDTQYFGPGTRLTVL.

The V call is TRBV7-6, the J call TRBJ1-1; the D is unclear. This CDR3 is built from 13 residues. Trimming removed 6 bases at V and 1 base at J, with 9 bases between. Germline CDR1 SGHVS, CDR2 FNYEAQ. CDR3 sequence reads: CASSANTNTEAFF. The CDR3 nucleotides read TGTGCCAGCAGTGCAAACACGAACACTGAAGCTTTCTTT. Looking up the rest from reference TRBV7-6 and TRBJ1-1 gives the full variable domain: GAGVSQSPRYKVTKRGQDVALRCDPISGHVSLYWYRQALGQGPEFLTYFNYEAQQDKSGLPNDRFSAERPEGSISTLTIQRTEQRDSAMYRCASSANTNTEAFFGQGTRLTVV.